Here is one T cell receptor beta chain with its context. The source of the sample is a study of control samples from healthy donors and cancer patients. TCRdb's table, derived via immunoSEQ multiplex PCR, lists solely in-frame clones and lacks some. Of 65,000 to 75,000 clones detected, over 75% appear once; the ten largest clones hold 4%. The sample consisted of blood. The source is a woman between 50 and 59 years old in good health.

CDR3 amino acids: CASARSGWVSPLHF. The DNA of the CDR3 is TGTGCTAGTGCCCGGTCGGGGTGGGTTTCACCCCTCCACTTT. The V and J genes are TRBV12-5 and TRBJ1-6, with unresolved D. The V and J ends lost 7 bases and 9 bases respectively, with 16 bases between them. Germline CDR1 and CDR2: LGHNT and FRNRAP. The CDR3 has 14 residues. The complete variable domain, with remaining parts taken from reference TRBV12-5 and TRBJ1-6, reads DARVTQTPRHKVTEMGQEVTMRCQPILGHNTVFWYRQTMMQGLELLAYFRNRAPLDDSGMPKDRFSAEMPDATLATLKIQPSEPRDSAVYFCASARSGWVSPLHFGNGTRLTVT.